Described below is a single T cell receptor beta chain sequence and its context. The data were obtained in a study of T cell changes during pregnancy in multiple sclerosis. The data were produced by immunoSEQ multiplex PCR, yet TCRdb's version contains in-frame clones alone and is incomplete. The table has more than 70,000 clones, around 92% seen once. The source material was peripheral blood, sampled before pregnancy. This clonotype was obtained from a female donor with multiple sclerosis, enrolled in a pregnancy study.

CDR3 amino acids: CASSLYRQAYEQYF. In DNA, the CDR3 is TGTGCCAGCAGTTTATACAGACAGGCCTACGAGCAGTACTTC. This sequence joins TRBV27 and TRBJ2-7; possible D gene TRBD1, 6 bases. The germline V gene encodes CDR1 MNHEY and CDR2 SMNVEV (reference sequence). CDR3 size: 14 residues. V was cut by 1 base and J by 2 bases, with 9 bases left in between.